A single sample is the source of the 15 T cell receptor beta chains below, sequenced in a study of blood T cell repertoires in COVID-19. TCRdb's copy holds only in-frame clones and misses some; the assay was immunoSEQ multiplex PCR. The sample consists of 150,000 or so clones, about four fifths of them appearing once. The sample consisted of peripheral blood. The receptors were sampled from a woman of 80 years or more with acute or convalescent COVID-19.

The rearrangement links TRBV7-2 to TRBJ2-5, with 8 bases aligning to TRBD1. V was clipped by 2 bases and J by 7 bases; unmatched bases: 9. Per the germline V gene, CDR1 is SGHTA and CDR2 is FQGNSA. The CDR3 has 15 amino acids. The CDR3 sequence: CASSLLGTGLGTQYF. The DNA of the CDR3 is TGTGCCAGCAGCTTACTCGGGACAGGTCTCGGGACCCAGTACTTC.

In DNA form, the CDR3 reads TGTGCCAGCAAAACAGGGGGCGCATACACCTTC. Protein product: CASKTGGAYTF. This sequence joins TRBV25-1 and TRBJ1-2; 9 bases match TRBD1. The germline V gene has CDR1 MGHDK and CDR2 SYGVNS. The CDR3 is made up of 11 amino acids. Germline trimming cut 7 bases from V and 11 bases from J; bases unmatched to any gene: 5.

Only one count was recorded for this clone. This sequence joins TRBV10-3 and TRBJ1-1; perhaps TRBD1 as D (6 bases). This CDR3 is 12 amino acids long. V was shortened by 7 bases and J by 4 bases, with 10 bases between the two germline ends. Germline V CDR1 and CDR2: ENHRY, SYGVKD. CDR3 sequence: CAINTGSTEAFF. As DNA, the CDR3 is TGTGCCATCAACACAGGGTCCACTGAAGCTTTCTTT.

The J gene is TRBJ1-3, the V gene TRBV5-1; 7 nucleotides match TRBD1. Germline V lookup: CDR1 SGHRS, CDR2 YFSETQ. The CDR3 runs 16 residues. J lost 4 bases, V lost 0 bases, and 7 bases had no gene match. CDR3 sequence: CASSLATGTAGNTIYF. In nucleotides, the CDR3 is TGCGCCAGCAGCTTGGCCACCGGGACAGCCGGAAACACCATATATTTT.

This chain joins TRBV19 and TRBJ1-2; 7 bases line up with TRBD1. This CDR3 has 13 amino acids. The junction had 5 bases not matched to a gene; V was cut back by 5 bases and J by 5 bases. The germline V gene encodes CDR1 LNHDA and CDR2 SQIVND (reference sequence). The CDR3 spells CASSPGQEYGYTF. In DNA, the CDR3 is TGTGCCAGTAGTCCAGGACAGGAATATGGCTACACCTTC.

The V call is TRBV19, the J call TRBJ1-5, with TRBD1 as a possible D gene (5 bases). The CDR3 sequence is 17 residues long. Deletions cut 0 bases from V and 0 bases from J, with 12 bases between. Germline values: CDR1 LNHDA, CDR2 SQIVND (reference sequence). This CDR3 is CASSIEQVIYSNQPQHF. The CDR3 coding sequence is TGTGCCAGTAGTATAGAACAGGTAATCTATAGCAATCAGCCCCAGCATTTT.

The table lists this clone with a count of one. The V gene is TRBV5-1, the J gene TRBJ1-5; no clear D gene. Trimming took 1 base from V and 1 from J, leaving 9 bases between them. CDR1 and CDR2 from the germline V gene are SGHRS and YFSETQ. The CDR3 is 15 amino acids. The CDR3 protein is CASSLTPGSNQPQHF. The CDR3 nucleotides are TGCGCCAGCAGCTTGACACCGGGAAGCAATCAGCCCCAGCATTTT.

This rearrangement joins TRBV29-1 to TRBJ1-4; tentatively, D is TRBD1 (6 bases). The CDR3 has 12 residues. V was shortened by 7 bases and J by 10 bases, with 16 bases between the two germline ends. Germline CDR1 is SQVTM and CDR2 is ANQGSEA. CDR3 nucleotides: TGCAGCGGCCAGACAGGTGGGGGAAAACTGTTTTTT. Its protein is CSGQTGGGKLFF.

This clone was seen once. The rearrangement links TRBV30 to TRBJ1-2; 8 positions agree with TRBD1. Germline V gene lookup returns CDR1 GTSNPN and CDR2 SVGIG (reference sequence). Trimming removed 3 bases from V and 6 bases from J; junction bases left unmatched: 6. The CDR3 totals 13 residues. The CDR3 region is CAWRTFRGHGYTF. The CDR3 bases are TGTGCCTGGAGAACCTTCAGGGGGCATGGCTACACCTTC. Supplemented by reference TRBV30 and TRBJ1-2, the full variable domain reads SQTIHQWPATLVQPVGSPLSLECTVEGTSNPNLYWYRQAAGRGLQLLFYSVGIGQISSEVPQNLSASRPQDRQFILSSKKLLLSDSGFYLCAWRTFRGHGYTFGSGTRLTVV.

This chain joins TRBV19 and TRBJ1-2; D perhaps matches TRBD1 (5 bases). The V end was cut by 5 bases, the J end by 6 bases, with 10 bases between. CDR1 is LNHDA, CDR2 SQIVND, per germline (reference sequence). This CDR3 spans 12 amino acids. This CDR3 is CASSPTRDGYTF. The CDR3 DNA sequence: TGTGCCAGTAGTCCGACCAGGGATGGCTACACCTTC.

The rearrangement uses TRBV6-5 and TRBJ2-1; the D is unclear. This CDR3 region has 12 residues. Germline V gene sequence: CDR1 MNHEY, CDR2 SVGAGI. V shed 8 bases and J shed 4 bases, with 9 bases lying between them. In DNA, the CDR3 is TGTGCCAGCTATACCGAGTACAATGAGCAGTTCTTC. Translating it yields CASYTEYNEQFF.

The chain links TRBV18 to TRBJ1-1; 7 bases agree with TRBD1. Germline trimming cut 1 base from V and 0 bases from J; bases unmatched to any gene: 5. The CDR3 spans 16 residues. Germline CDR1 KGHSH, CDR2 LQKENI. The DNA of the CDR3 is TGTGCCAGCTCACCACTTACGACAGGGATGAACACTGAAGCTTTCTTT. Translating it yields CASSPLTTGMNTEAFF.

The rearrangement links TRBV2 to TRBJ1-1; no clear D. Trimming cost V 8 bases and J 0 bases, with 10 bases left between them. The CDR3 has 13 residues. Germline V gene lookup returns CDR1 SNHLY and CDR2 FYNNEI. The CDR3 is CASCREMNTEAFF. For the CDR3, the DNA is TGTGCCAGCTGCCGGGAAATGAACACTGAAGCTTTCTTT.

The rearrangement joins TRBV5-1 to TRBJ2-5; 9 nucleotides align to TRBD2. Trimming at V came to 6 bases and at J to 2 bases, leaving 11 bases not matched to a gene. The germline CDR1 and CDR2 sequences are SGHRS and YFSETQ. This CDR3 spans 16 amino acids. CDR3 DNA: TGCGCCAGCAATCGCGAGGCGGGGGGGCTTCAAGAGACCCAGTACTTC. Its translation: CASNREAGGLQETQYF. The complete variable domain, with remaining parts taken from reference TRBV5-1 and TRBJ2-5, reads KAGVTQTPRYLIKTRGQQVTLSCSPISGHRSVSWYQQTPGQGLQFLFEYFSETQRNKGNFPGRFSGRQFSNSRSEMNVSTLELGDSALYLCASNREAGGLQETQYFGPGTRLLVL.

CDR3 nucleotide sequence: TGTGCCAGCAGCGGCGGGACCCAATTACCAACCGGGGAGCTGTTTTTT. Its protein is CASSGGTQLPTGELFF. The rearrangement links TRBV5-4 to TRBJ2-2; D perhaps matches TRBD2 (6 bases). The CDR3 has 16 residues. The V end lost 4 bases, the J end lost 5 bases, and 18 bases lay between the germline ends. The germline V gene has CDR1 SGHNT and CDR2 YYREEE (reference sequence).